This TCR beta chain was identified in a study of T cell responses to AZD1222 COVID-19 vaccine. Overall study results and limits: Clonal diversity may have been underestimated, and the donors were mostly white British, with more females than males. Spike-specific TCR breadth and depth were elevated following two AZD1222 doses.

Profiled with immunoSEQ multiplex PCR; TCRdb holds only in-frame clones, not every one. The sample holds 100,000 to 150,000 clones, approximately 85% seen once. Points on this clone: Its antigen is not identified.

Germline CDR1 is LNHDA and CDR2 is SQIVND (reference sequence). The CDR3 length is 15 residues. The V segment lost 4 bases and the J segment 0 bases; nucleotides outside the gene matches: 2. Second doses that came at about 4 or about 12 weeks were put together. This chain joins TRBV19 and TRBJ1-4; 7 bases agree with TRBD1. Sequenced material: peripheral blood, taken 28 days after the second AZD1222 dose. The receptor was isolated from an adult who received the AZD1222 COVID-19 vaccine. CDR3 in DNA: TGTGCCAGTAGTAAAGGGACAGCAACTAATGAAAAACTGTTTTTT. Amino acid sequence: CASSKGTATNEKLFF.